These 4 T cell receptor beta chains share one sample of origin, sequenced in a study of shared clonotypes between healthy human individuals. The naive CD8 population came from CD45RO-negative cells selected for CCR7, without terminally differentiated effector memory CD45RA+ cells. Assay used: immunoSEQ multiplex PCR; TCRdb lists only in-frame clones, some missing. The top ten hold over 1.5% of the sample, which has about 2,100,000 clones, more than 85% seen once. Sequenced input: naive CD8+ T cells from PBMCs. The origin of the receptors is a man younger than 30 in good health. Some clones in this sample may be carry-over from other donors' samples.

The chain carries TRBV6-1 and TRBJ2-7; TRBD1 aligns across 8 bases. V shed 4 bases, J shed 3 bases, and the junction held 5 bases outside the gene matches. Per the germline V gene, CDR1 is MNHNS and CDR2 is SASEGT. The CDR3 consists of 14 residues. The CDR3 protein is CASSATQGDYEQYF. Written as DNA, the CDR3 is TGTGCCAGCAGTGCCACACAGGGGGACTACGAGCAGTACTTC.

The chain combines TRBV28 with TRBJ2-1; no clear D. V lost 6 bases and J lost 9, with 9 bases in between. In germline, CDR1 is MDHEN, CDR2 SYDVKM. This CDR3 has 11 amino acids. This CDR3 is CASRFGVEQFF. CDR3 nucleotides: TGTGCCAGCAGGTTTGGGGTTGAGCAGTTCTTC.

The chain combines TRBV10-3 with TRBJ2-1; TRBD2 matches at 10 bases. Germline V gene data show CDR1 as ENHRY and CDR2 as SYGVKD. The V and J ends lost 0 bases and 4 bases, in that order; junction bases with no gene match: 3. This CDR3 is built from 16 residues. The CDR3 spells CAISESLAGEYNEQFF. In DNA form, the CDR3 reads TGTGCCATCAGTGAGTCTCTAGCGGGAGAGTACAATGAGCAGTTCTTC.

This sequence joins TRBV20-1 and TRBJ1-2; D unclear. This CDR3 is built from 11 residues. Trimming shortened V by 3 bases and J by 4 bases, and 6 bases separated the two germline ends. Per germline, CDR1 DFQATT and CDR2 SNEGSKA (reference sequence). CDR3 protein: CSARISYGYTF. For the CDR3, the DNA is TGCAGTGCTAGGATTTCCTATGGCTACACCTTC.